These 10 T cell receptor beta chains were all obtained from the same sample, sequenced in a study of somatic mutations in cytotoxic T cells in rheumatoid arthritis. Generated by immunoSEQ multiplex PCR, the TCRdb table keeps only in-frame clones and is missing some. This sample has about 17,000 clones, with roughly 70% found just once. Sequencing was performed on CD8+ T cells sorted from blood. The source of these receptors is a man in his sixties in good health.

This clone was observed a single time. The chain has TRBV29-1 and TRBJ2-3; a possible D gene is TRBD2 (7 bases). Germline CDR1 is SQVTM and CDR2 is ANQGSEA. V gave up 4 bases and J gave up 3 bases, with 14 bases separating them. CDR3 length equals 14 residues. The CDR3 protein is CSVGNRGATDTQYF. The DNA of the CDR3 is TGCAGCGTTGGTAACCGGGGGGCGACAGATACGCAGTATTTT.

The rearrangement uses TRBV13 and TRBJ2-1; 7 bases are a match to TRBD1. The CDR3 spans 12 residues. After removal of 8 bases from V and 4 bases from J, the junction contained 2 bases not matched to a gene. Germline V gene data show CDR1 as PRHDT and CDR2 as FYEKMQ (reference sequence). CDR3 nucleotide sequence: TGTGCCAGCCGGACAGGATACAATGAGCAGTTCTTC. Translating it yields CASRTGYNEQFF. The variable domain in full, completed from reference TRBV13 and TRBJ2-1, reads AAGVIQSPRHLIKEKRETATLKCYPIPRHDTVYWYQQGPGQDPQFLISFYEKMQSDKGSIPDRFSAQQFSDYHSELNMSSLELGDSALYFCASRTGYNEQFFGPGTRLTVL.

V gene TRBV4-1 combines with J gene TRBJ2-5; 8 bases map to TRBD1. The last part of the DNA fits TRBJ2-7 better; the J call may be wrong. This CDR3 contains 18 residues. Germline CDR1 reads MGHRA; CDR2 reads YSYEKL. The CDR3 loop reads CASSHYISQDRATYEQYF. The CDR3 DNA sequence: TGCGCCAGCAGCCACTATATCTCCCAGGACAGGGCCACCTACGAGCAGTACTTC.

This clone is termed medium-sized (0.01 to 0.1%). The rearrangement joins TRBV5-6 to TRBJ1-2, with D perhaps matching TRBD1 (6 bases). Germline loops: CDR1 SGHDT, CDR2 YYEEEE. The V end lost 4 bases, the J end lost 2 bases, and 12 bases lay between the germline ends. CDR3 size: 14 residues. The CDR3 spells CASSLGGGNYGYTF. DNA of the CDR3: TGTGCCAGCAGCCTAGGGGGGGGCAACTATGGCTACACCTTC.

DNA for the CDR3: TGTGCCAGCAGCTTAGTGGGGGGGACAGATACGCAGTATTTT. It codes for CASSLVGGTDTQYF. V and J are TRBV11-2 and TRBJ2-3; 7 bases match TRBD2. Germline V lookup: CDR1 SGHAT, CDR2 FQNNGV. J gave up 3 bases and V 1 base, and 1 base lay outside the gene matches. The CDR3 contains 14 residues.

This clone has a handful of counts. In nucleotides, the CDR3 is TGTGCCAGCAGCCCCAGGACTAGCGGGGGGGCGAATGAGCAGTTCTTC. Its protein is CASSPRTSGGANEQFF. The chain is built from TRBV11-2 and TRBJ2-1, with 15 bases lining up with TRBD2. Germline lookup yields CDR1 SGHAT and CDR2 FQNNGV. The CDR3 is 16 amino acids. After removal of 5 bases from V and 7 bases from J, the junction contained 6 bases not matched to a gene.

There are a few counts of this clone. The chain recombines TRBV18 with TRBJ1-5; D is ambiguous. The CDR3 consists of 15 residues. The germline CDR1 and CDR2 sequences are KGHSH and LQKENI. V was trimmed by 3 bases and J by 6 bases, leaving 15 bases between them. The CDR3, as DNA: TGTGCCAGCTCACCGGGCCAGAGAAGTAGTCAGCCCCAGCATTTT. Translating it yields CASSPGQRSSQPQHF.

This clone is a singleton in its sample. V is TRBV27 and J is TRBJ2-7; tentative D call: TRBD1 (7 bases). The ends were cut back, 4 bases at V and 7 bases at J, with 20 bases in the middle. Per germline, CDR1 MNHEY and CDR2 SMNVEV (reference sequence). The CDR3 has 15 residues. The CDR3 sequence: CASSYVSGQAGEQYF. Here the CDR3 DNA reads TGTGCCAGCAGTTATGTATCCGGACAGGCGGGGGAGCAGTACTTC.

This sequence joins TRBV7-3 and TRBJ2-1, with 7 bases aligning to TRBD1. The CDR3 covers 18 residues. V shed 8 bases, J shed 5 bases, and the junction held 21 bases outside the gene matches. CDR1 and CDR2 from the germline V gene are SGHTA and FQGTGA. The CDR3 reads CASPRIPGQFDLDNEQFF. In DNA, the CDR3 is TGTGCCAGCCCACGAATACCGGGACAGTTCGACCTAGACAATGAGCAGTTCTTC.

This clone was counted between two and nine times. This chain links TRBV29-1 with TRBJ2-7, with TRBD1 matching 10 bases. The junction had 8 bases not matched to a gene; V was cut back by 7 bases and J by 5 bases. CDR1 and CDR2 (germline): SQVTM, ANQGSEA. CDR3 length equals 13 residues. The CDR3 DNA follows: TGCAGCGGATGGACAGGGGGTACGAACGAGCAGTACTTC. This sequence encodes CSGWTGGTNEQYF.